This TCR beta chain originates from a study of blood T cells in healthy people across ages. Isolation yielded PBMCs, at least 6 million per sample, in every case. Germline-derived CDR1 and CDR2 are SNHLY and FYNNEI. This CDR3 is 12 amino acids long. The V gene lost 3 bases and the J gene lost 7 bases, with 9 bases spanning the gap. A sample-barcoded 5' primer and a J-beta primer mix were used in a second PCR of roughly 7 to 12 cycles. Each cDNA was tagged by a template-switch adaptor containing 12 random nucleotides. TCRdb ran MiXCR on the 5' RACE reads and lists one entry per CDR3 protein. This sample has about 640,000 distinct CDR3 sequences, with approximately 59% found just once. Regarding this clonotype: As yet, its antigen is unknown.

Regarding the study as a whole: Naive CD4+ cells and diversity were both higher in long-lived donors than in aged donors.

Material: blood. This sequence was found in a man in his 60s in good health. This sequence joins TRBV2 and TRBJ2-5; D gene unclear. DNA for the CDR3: TGTGCCAGCAGTGAGTGGTTGGGGACCCAGTACTTC. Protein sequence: CASSEWLGTQYF.